Below are 12 T cell receptor beta chains sequenced from a single sample in a study of blood T cell repertoires in COVID-19. Data came from immunoSEQ multiplex PCR; TCRdb stores just in-frame clones and leaves some out. The profile shows about 60,000 clones, approximately 80% of them singletons. The material sequenced was peripheral blood. These receptors were taken from a man aged 30 to 45 with COVID-19, enrolled during active disease.

The J gene is TRBJ2-7, the V gene TRBV9; D ambiguous. Germline V gene data show CDR1 as SGDLS and CDR2 as YYNGEE. The CDR3 loop spans 13 amino acids. V was shortened by 2 bases and J by 9 bases, with 15 bases between the two germline ends. As DNA, the CDR3 is TGTGCCAGCAGCGTTATCCCGGAGCAGAGGCAGTACTTC. Translation: CASSVIPEQRQYF.

V is TRBV27 and J is TRBJ2-7; 8 bases are a match to TRBD1. The CDR3 length is 14 residues. The germline V gene has CDR1 MNHEY and CDR2 SMNVEV (reference sequence). After removal of 8 bases from V and 0 bases from J, the junction contained 6 bases not matched to a gene. CDR3 sequence: CASARGRSSYEQYF. CDR3 sequence (DNA): TGTGCCAGCGCCAGGGGGCGAAGCTCCTACGAGCAGTACTTC.

The rearrangement uses TRBV19 and TRBJ2-5; 7 nucleotides align to TRBD1. This CDR3 has 13 amino acids. V lost 4 bases to trimming and J lost 4 bases; unmatched junction nucleotides: 3. The germline gives CDR1 LNHDA, CDR2 SQIVND (reference sequence). DNA of the CDR3: TGTGCCAGTAGTACTAACAGGGGAGAGACCCAGTACTTC. Its protein is CASSTNRGETQYF.

J is TRBJ2-7 and V is TRBV19; 8 positions agree with TRBD1. This CDR3 comprises 16 residues. Germline V lookup: CDR1 LNHDA, CDR2 SQIVND (reference sequence). Trimming at V came to 5 bases and at J to 2 bases, leaving 11 bases not matched to a gene. In DNA form, the CDR3 reads TGTGCCAGTAGTTCCCCGCCGGGACAGGCCCCCTACGAGCAGTACTTC. Protein: CASSSPPGQAPYEQYF.

The rearrangement uses TRBV6-1 and TRBJ2-3; TRBD2 agrees at 12 bases. The CDR3 runs to 19 residues. J gave up 0 bases and V 2 bases, and 9 bases lay outside the gene matches. Germline V gene lookup returns CDR1 MNHNS and CDR2 SASEGT. The CDR3 loop is CASSETTSGRGDSTDTQYF. In DNA form, the CDR3 reads TGTGCCAGCAGTGAAACGACTAGCGGGAGAGGGGATAGCACAGATACGCAGTATTTT.

The chain employs TRBV25-1 and TRBJ2-5, with 10 bases that match TRBD2. V was pared by 8 bases and J by 2 bases, with 11 bases of the junction left unmatched. The CDR3 length is 16 residues. Germline CDR1 is MGHDK and CDR2 is SYGVNS. The CDR3 region has the DNA TGTGCCAGCCTCGACGTAGCGGGGGGACCTCAAGAGACCCAGTACTTC. It translates to CASLDVAGGPQETQYF.

The CDR3: CASSFRRDRVYYGYTF. In DNA form, the CDR3 reads TGTGCCAGCAGCTTTAGACGGGACAGGGTTTACTATGGCTACACCTTC. The genes are TRBV5-4 and TRBJ1-2; TRBD1 matches at 9 bases. The germline CDR1 and CDR2 sequences are SGHNT and YYREEE (reference sequence). CDR3 length: 16 residues. V dropped 2 bases and J dropped 3; count of bases not matched to a gene: 8. The full variable domain, its missing parts supplied by reference TRBV5-4 and TRBJ1-2, is ETGVTQSPTHLIKTRGQQVTLRCSSQSGHNTVSWYQQALGQGPQFIFQYYREEENGRGNFPPRFSGLQFPNYSSELNVNALELDDSALYLCASSFRRDRVYYGYTFGSGTRLTVV.

The V call is TRBV20-1, the J call TRBJ1-2; weak D call: TRBD1 (6 bases). Trimming cost V 3 bases and J 3 bases, with 11 bases left between them. There are 13 residues in the CDR3. Germline CDR1 DFQATT, CDR2 SNEGSKA (reference sequence). DNA of the CDR3: TGCAGTGCTAGTTCAGGGGCGGACTATGGCTACACCTTC. Translating it yields CSASSGADYGYTF.

The CDR3 DNA follows: TGTGCCAGCAGTTCCGACAGGGGAACGGGCAATCAGCCCCAGCATTTT. It yields the protein CASSSDRGTGNQPQHF. The V call is TRBV25-1, the J call TRBJ1-5; 8 bases match TRBD1. The CDR3 runs to 16 residues. The J segment lost 2 bases and the V segment lost 5 bases, leaving 8 bases of the junction unmatched. Germline V lookup: CDR1 MGHDK, CDR2 SYGVNS.

The chain employs TRBV10-3 and TRBJ2-3, with 12 bases that match TRBD1. The ends lost 6 bases at V and 6 bases at J; junction bases unmatched: 4. Germline loops: CDR1 ENHRY, CDR2 SYGVKD. The CDR3 has 14 residues. CDR3 in DNA: TGTGCCATCAGGGGGACAGGGGGCATCGATACGCAGTATTTT. Translated, it gives CAIRGTGGIDTQYF.

This rearrangement joins TRBV18 to TRBJ1-1, with D uncertain. The V end was cut by 6 bases, the J end by 0 bases, with 8 bases between. Looked up from germline, CDR1 is KGHSH and CDR2 is LQKENI. The CDR3 runs to 13 residues. The CDR3 loop reads CASSSEMNTEAFF. The CDR3 DNA reads TGTGCCAGCTCCTCGGAGATGAACACTGAAGCTTTCTTT.

The CDR3 protein is CASSLGGNPQETQYF. The CDR3 region has the DNA TGTGCCAGCAGCTTGGGCGGGAACCCCCAAGAGACCCAGTACTTC. V gene TRBV5-6 combines with J gene TRBJ2-5, with a tentative D call TRBD2 (6 bases). Looked up from germline, CDR1 is SGHDT and CDR2 is YYEEEE. V lost 0 bases to trimming and J lost 1 base, with 10 bases between them. There are 15 residues in the CDR3.